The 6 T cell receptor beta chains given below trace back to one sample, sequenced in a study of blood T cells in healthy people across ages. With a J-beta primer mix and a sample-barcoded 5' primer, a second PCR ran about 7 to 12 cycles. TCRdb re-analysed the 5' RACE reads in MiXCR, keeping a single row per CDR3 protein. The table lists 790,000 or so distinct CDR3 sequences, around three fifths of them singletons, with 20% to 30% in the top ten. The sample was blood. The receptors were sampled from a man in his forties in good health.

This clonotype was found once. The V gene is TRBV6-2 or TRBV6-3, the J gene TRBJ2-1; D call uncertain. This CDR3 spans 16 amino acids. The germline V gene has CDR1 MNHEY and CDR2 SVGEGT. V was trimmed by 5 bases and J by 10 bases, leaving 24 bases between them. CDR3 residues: CASSAMDLVSAYEQFF. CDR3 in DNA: TGTGCCAGCAGTGCAATGGATCTCGTGTCGGCCTACGAGCAGTTCTTC.

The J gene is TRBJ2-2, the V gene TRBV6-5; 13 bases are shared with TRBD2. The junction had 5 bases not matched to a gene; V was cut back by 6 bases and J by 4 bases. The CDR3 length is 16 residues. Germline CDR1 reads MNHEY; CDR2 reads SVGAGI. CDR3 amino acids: CASRGGLAGFTGELFF. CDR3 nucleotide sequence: TGTGCCAGCAGAGGGGGACTAGCGGGATTCACCGGGGAGCTGTTTTTT.

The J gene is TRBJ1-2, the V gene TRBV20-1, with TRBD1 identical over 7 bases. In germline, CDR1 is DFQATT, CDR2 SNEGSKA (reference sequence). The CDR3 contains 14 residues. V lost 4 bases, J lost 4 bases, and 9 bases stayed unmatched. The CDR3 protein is CSANQGVLGYGYTF. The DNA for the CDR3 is TGCAGTGCTAACCAGGGGGTTTTGGGCTATGGCTACACCTTC.

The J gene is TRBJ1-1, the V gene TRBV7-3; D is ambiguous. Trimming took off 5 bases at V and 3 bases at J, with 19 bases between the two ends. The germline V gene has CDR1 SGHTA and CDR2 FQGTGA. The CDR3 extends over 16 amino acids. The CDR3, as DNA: TGTGCCAGCAGCCAAACCCCACGGGGTAGGGACACTGAAGCTTTCTTT. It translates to CASSQTPRGRDTEAFF.

CDR3 loop: CSANPGGYAEQYF. In DNA form, the CDR3 reads TGCAGTGCTAACCCGGGAGGTTATGCCGAGCAGTACTTC. This chain links TRBV20-1 with TRBJ2-7, with 7 positions matching TRBD2. Trimming cost V 4 bases and J 6 bases; bases outside gene matches: 9. Germline loops: CDR1 DFQATT, CDR2 SNEGSKA (reference sequence). The CDR3 spans 13 residues.

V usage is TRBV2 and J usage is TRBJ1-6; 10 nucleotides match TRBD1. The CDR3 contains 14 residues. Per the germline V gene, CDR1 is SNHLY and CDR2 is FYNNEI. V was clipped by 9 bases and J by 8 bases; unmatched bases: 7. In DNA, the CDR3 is TGTGCCAGGGGGACAGGGGCGGTTGATTCACCCCTCCACTTT. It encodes CARGTGAVDSPLHF.